The 20 T cell receptor beta chains below come from one sample, sequenced in a study of shared clonotypes between healthy human individuals. Profiled with immunoSEQ multiplex PCR; TCRdb holds only in-frame clones, not every one. The table records some 2,000,000 clones, 95% of them present only once. The specimen was naive CD4+ T cells sorted from blood. Subset reported: CD45RA+ positively selected. The receptors derive from a man between 18 and 29 years old in good health.

The genes are TRBV7-8 and TRBJ2-7; no firm D call. This CDR3 comprises 11 residues. Per the germline V gene, CDR1 is SGHVS and CDR2 is FQNEAQ. The V end was cut by 5 bases, the J end by 7 bases, with 9 bases between. CDR3 region: CASSRFGEQYF. In DNA, the CDR3 is TGTGCCAGCAGCCGTTTTGGAGAGCAGTACTTC. Supplemented by reference TRBV7-8 and TRBJ2-7, the full variable domain reads GAGVSQSPRYKVAKRGQDVALRCDPISGHVSLFWYQQALGQGPEFLTYFQNEAQLDKSGLPSDRFFAERPEGSVSTLKIQRTQQEDSAVYLCASSRFGEQYFGPGTRLTVT.

The V call is TRBV4-1, the J call TRBJ2-7; perhaps TRBD2 as D (5 bases). CDR1 is MGHRA and CDR2 is YSYEKL in the germline V gene. The CDR3 is made up of 13 amino acids. Trimming left V 0 bases short and J 6 bases short, with 9 bases between. The CDR3 sequence is CASSQDIGGEQYF. The CDR3 DNA reads TGCGCCAGCAGCCAAGATATAGGAGGCGAGCAGTACTTC.

The chain has TRBV18 and TRBJ1-1; no clear D gene. Trimming pared 2 bases from V and 1 base from J, leaving 11 bases between. This CDR3 has 15 residues. Germline V gives CDR1 KGHSH, CDR2 LQKENI. CDR3 amino acids: CASSPSGVKNTEAFF. CDR3 sequence (DNA): TGTGCCAGCTCACCATCGGGAGTAAAGAACACTGAAGCTTTCTTT.

This clone was counted once. The DNA of the CDR3 is TGTGCCACCTTTTCGGGGGGCACAGATACGCAGTATTTT. Translation gives CATFSGGTDTQYF. J is TRBJ2-3 and V is TRBV6-5, with D possibly being TRBD2 (6 bases). From germline, CDR1 is MNHEY and CDR2 SVGAGI. Trimming took off 10 bases at V and 1 base at J, with 12 bases between the two ends. The CDR3 has 13 amino acids.

The V gene is TRBV29-1, the J gene TRBJ2-2; D is undetermined. The length of the CDR3 is 12 residues. Trimming removed 8 bases from V and 0 bases from J, with 7 bases in between. In germline, CDR1 is SQVTM, CDR2 ANQGSEA. CDR3 sequence reads: CSSVSNTGELFF. The DNA for the CDR3 is TGCAGCAGTGTATCGAACACCGGGGAGCTGTTTTTT.

Comments on this clone: Other DNA sequences from this sample encode an identical CDR3 as well. The chain links TRBV4-3 to TRBJ2-7; 9 bases fit TRBD2. This CDR3 has 15 residues. Trimming cost V 2 bases and J 1 base; bases outside gene matches: 3. Looked up from germline, CDR1 is LGHNA and CDR2 is YSLEER. The DNA of the CDR3 is TGCGCCAGCAGCCAACTAGCGGGACTTTCCTACGAGCAGTACTTC. Its translation is CASSQLAGLSYEQYF.

The J gene is TRBJ2-3, the V gene TRBV6-6; either TRBD1 or TRBD2 may fit D (5 bases each). The length of the CDR3 is 13 residues. V dropped 7 bases and J dropped 6 bases, with 14 bases sitting between them. From germline, CDR1 is MNHNY and CDR2 SVGAGI (reference sequence). CDR3 region: CASKLGVADTQYF. The CDR3 coding sequence is TGTGCCAGCAAACTAGGGGTTGCGGATACGCAGTATTTT.

V gene TRBV5-4 combines with J gene TRBJ2-5, with a possible D match to TRBD2 (6 bases). V was shortened by 0 bases and J by 8 bases, with 8 bases between the two germline ends. The CDR3 extends over 12 amino acids. CDR1 is SGHNT, CDR2 YYREEE, per germline (reference sequence). The DNA of the CDR3 is TGTGCCAGCAGCTTGGGGGGGGTAACCCAGTACTTC. Translation: CASSLGGVTQYF.

The chain uses TRBV5-4 and TRBJ2-3, with D uncertain. Trimming removed 0 bases at V and 2 bases at J, with 7 bases between. The CDR3 extends over 14 amino acids. Germline CDR1 reads SGHNT; CDR2 reads YYREEE (reference sequence). The CDR3, as DNA: TGTGCCAGCAGCTTGGGGGATATCACAGATACGCAGTATTTT. Amino acids: CASSLGDITDTQYF.

The chain combines TRBV30 with TRBJ1-1; TRBD1 matches 8 bases. The CDR3 contains 13 residues. V lost 3 bases, J lost 5 bases, and 5 bases stayed unmatched. Looked up from germline, CDR1 is GTSNPN and CDR2 is SVGIG (reference sequence). CDR3 DNA sequence: TGTGCCTGGAGCCGACAGGGGCAAACTGAAGCTTTCTTT. It yields the protein CAWSRQGQTEAFF.

The DNA for the CDR3 is TGCGCCAGCATACCGGGACAGGGGTTAAGCACTGAAGCTTTCTTT. Translation: CASIPGQGLSTEAFF. This chain joins TRBV4-1 and TRBJ1-1; 10 bases are a match to TRBD1. Per germline, CDR1 MGHRA and CDR2 YSYEKL. V gave up 7 bases and J gave up 4 bases; unmatched junction bases: 9. This CDR3 is built from 15 residues.

The chain carries TRBV28 and TRBJ2-7; D remains unclear. Between the trimmed V and J ends, which lost 10 bases and 3 bases, there was a span of 13 bases. CDR1 is MDHEN, CDR2 SYDVKM, per germline. The length of the CDR3 is 12 residues. The CDR3: CATTLPLYEQYF. Written as DNA, the CDR3 is TGTGCCACCACCCTACCTCTCTACGAGCAGTACTTC. The variable domain in full, completed from reference TRBV28 and TRBJ2-7, reads DVKVTQSSRYLVKRTGEKVFLECVQDMDHENMFWYRQDPGLGLRLIYFSYDVKMKEKGDIPEGYSVSREKKERFSLILESASTNQTSMYLCATTLPLYEQYFGPGTRLTVT.

The V and J genes are TRBV4-3 and TRBJ1-4, with D possibly matching TRBD1 (6 bases). V was pared by 0 bases and J by 7 bases, with 15 bases between. CDR3 length: 16 residues. Germline lookup yields CDR1 LGHNA and CDR2 YSLEER. The CDR3 DNA reads as TGCGCCAGCAGCCAAGATGGGGGGCGGGTGAGTGAAAAACTGTTTTTT. Translation: CASSQDGGRVSEKLFF.

Worth noting for this clone: Its ends do not fully match the called genes, so a read error is possible. The V and J genes are TRBV5-6 and TRBJ1-1, with D possibly TRBD1 on 6 matching bases. In germline, CDR1 is SGHDT, CDR2 YYEEEE. The CDR3 runs to 17 residues. CDR3 residues: CASRLAGDTAMNTEAFF. The DNA for the CDR3 is TGTGCCAGCAGATTGGCGGGGGACACAGCCATGAACACTGAAGCTTTCTTT.

The V call is TRBV2, the J call TRBJ2-7; possible D gene TRBD1, 6 bases. This CDR3 region has 15 residues. V shed 0 bases and J shed 2 bases, with 11 bases lying between them. The V gene's germline CDR1 is SNHLY and CDR2 FYNNEI. CDR3 coding DNA: TGTGCCAGCAGTGAAGCAAGGACAGCAACCTACGAGCAGTACTTC. Translating gives CASSEARTATYEQYF.

The gene calls are TRBV19 and TRBJ1-4; D is possibly TRBD1 (6 bases). Germline V gives CDR1 LNHDA, CDR2 SQIVND (reference sequence). The V end was cut by 8 bases, the J end by 7 bases, with 14 bases between. CDR3 size: 13 residues. CDR3 sequence reads: CASGQRVTEKLFF. The CDR3 nucleotides read TGTGCCAGTGGACAGCGGGTAACTGAAAAACTGTTTTTT.

V gene TRBV30 combines with J gene TRBJ2-3; 8 bases match TRBD2. CDR1 is GTSNPN and CDR2 is SVGIG in the germline V gene (reference sequence). The V gene end was trimmed by 3 bases and the J gene end by 4 bases; junction bases not matched to a gene: 9. CDR3 size: 15 residues. The CDR3 nucleotides read TGTGCCTGGAGCTGGAGGGGCGGGAGGTCAGATACGCAGTATTTT. Translating it yields CAWSWRGGRSDTQYF.

The gene calls are TRBV5-6 and TRBJ2-7; 9 bases map to TRBD1. Germline lookup yields CDR1 SGHDT and CDR2 YYEEEE. V dropped 3 bases and J dropped 11; count of bases not matched to a gene: 3. The CDR3 spans 11 residues. CDR3 protein: CASSSGDREYF. For the CDR3, the DNA is TGTGCCAGCAGCTCGGGGGACAGGGAGTACTTC.

The genes are TRBV5-1 and TRBJ2-1, with a weak D call TRBD2 (5 bases). V shed 3 bases and J shed 5 bases, with 9 bases lying between them. This CDR3 region has 13 residues. Germline V gene lookup returns CDR1 SGHRS and CDR2 YFSETQ. The CDR3 is CASSSDSNNEQFF. CDR3 DNA: TGCGCCAGCAGCTCGGACTCGAACAATGAGCAGTTCTTC.

The chain has TRBV5-1 and TRBJ1-6; D perhaps matches TRBD1 (5 bases). In germline, CDR1 is SGHRS, CDR2 YFSETQ. The CDR3 covers 15 residues. V was shortened by 0 bases and J by 7 bases, with 11 bases between the two germline ends. The DNA for the CDR3 is TGCGCCAGCAGCTTGGCCGGTCGGGGGAATTCACCCCTCCACTTT. This translates into CASSLAGRGNSPLHF.